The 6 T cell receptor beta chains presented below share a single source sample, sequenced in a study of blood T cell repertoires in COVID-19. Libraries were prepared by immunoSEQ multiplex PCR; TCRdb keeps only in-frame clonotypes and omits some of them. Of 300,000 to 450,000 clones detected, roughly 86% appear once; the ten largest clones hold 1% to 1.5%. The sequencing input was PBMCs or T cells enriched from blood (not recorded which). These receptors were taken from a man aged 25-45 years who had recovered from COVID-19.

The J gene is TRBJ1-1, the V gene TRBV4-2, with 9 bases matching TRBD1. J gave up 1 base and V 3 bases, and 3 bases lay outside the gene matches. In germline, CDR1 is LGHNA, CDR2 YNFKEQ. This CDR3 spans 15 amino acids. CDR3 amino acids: CASSQGTGSNTEAFF. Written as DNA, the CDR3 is TGTGCCAGCAGCCAGGGGACAGGGTCGAACACTGAAGCTTTCTTT.

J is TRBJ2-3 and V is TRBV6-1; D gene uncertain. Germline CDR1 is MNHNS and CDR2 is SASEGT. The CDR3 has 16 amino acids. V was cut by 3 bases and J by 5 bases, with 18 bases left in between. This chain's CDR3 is CASSDGGTFPGDTQYF. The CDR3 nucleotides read TGTGCCAGCAGTGATGGCGGCACCTTCCCGGGAGATACGCAGTATTTT.

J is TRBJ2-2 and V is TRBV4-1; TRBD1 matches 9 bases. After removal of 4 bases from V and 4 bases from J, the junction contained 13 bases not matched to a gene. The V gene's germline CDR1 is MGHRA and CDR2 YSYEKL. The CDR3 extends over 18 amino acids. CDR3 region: CASSPNQGQGASTGELFF. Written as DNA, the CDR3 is TGCGCCAGCAGCCCGAACCAGGGACAGGGAGCGAGCACCGGGGAGCTGTTTTTT.

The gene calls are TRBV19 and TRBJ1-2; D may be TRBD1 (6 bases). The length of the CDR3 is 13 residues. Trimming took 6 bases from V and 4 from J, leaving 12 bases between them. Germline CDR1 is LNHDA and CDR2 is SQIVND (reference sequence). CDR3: CASSKDRLYGYTF. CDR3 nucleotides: TGTGCCAGTAGCAAAGACAGGCTCTATGGCTACACCTTC.

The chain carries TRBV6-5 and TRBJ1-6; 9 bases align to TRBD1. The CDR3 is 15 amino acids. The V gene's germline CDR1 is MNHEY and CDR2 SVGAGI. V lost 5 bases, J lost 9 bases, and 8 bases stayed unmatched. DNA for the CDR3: TGTGCCAGCAGTCCCCCGACAGGGGGGGGTTCACCCCTCCACTTT. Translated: CASSPPTGGGSPLHF.

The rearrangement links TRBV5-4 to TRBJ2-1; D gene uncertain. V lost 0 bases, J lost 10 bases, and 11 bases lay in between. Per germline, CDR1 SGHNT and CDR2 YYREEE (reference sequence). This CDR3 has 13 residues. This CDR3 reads CASSLAGAPEQFF. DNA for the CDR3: TGTGCCAGCAGCTTGGCCGGAGCCCCCGAGCAGTTCTTC.